One sample yielded the 9 T cell receptor beta chains listed below, sequenced in a study of CD8+ T cells in alopecia areata. In each case, RNA was isolated and then reverse transcribed into cDNA as the sequencing template. The data were produced by immunoSEQ multiplex PCR, yet TCRdb's version contains in-frame clones alone and is incomplete. The profile covers fewer than 150,000 clones, with 50% to 65% appearing a single time and 3% to 4% taken by the ten largest. Stated treatment: oral pan-JAK inhibitor, 5-10 mg twice daily. The sample consisted of CD4+ T cells sorted from blood, taken at week 24, from a patient treated with tofacitinib. All receptors derive from a human donor with alopecia areata.

The gene calls are TRBV7-9 and TRBJ1-1; D is perhaps TRBD1 (5 bases). V was cut by 1 base and J by 3 bases, with 9 bases left in between. The CDR3 is made up of 14 amino acids. Germline lookup yields CDR1 SEHNR and CDR2 FQNEAQ (reference sequence). The CDR3 sequence is CASSLGQGDTEAFF. The CDR3 DNA follows: TGTGCCAGCAGCTTAGGGCAGGGCGACACTGAAGCTTTCTTT.

The chain joins TRBV29-1 to TRBJ2-7; no clear D. V was shortened by 6 bases and J by 0 bases, with 12 bases between the two germline ends. Germline V lookup: CDR1 SQVTM, CDR2 ANQGSEA. The CDR3 spans 13 residues. In DNA, the CDR3 is TGCAGCGTAAGGGCAACCCTCTCCTACGAGCAGTACTTC. Its protein is CSVRATLSYEQYF.

The chain links TRBV14 to TRBJ1-1; 9 nucleotides agree with TRBD1. Germline V gene sequence: CDR1 SGHDN, CDR2 FVKESK. The ends lost 0 bases at V and 1 base at J; junction bases unmatched: 6. CDR3 size: 17 residues. The CDR3 loop reads CASSQDKGTGWNTEAFF. Written as DNA, the CDR3 is TGTGCCAGCAGCCAAGATAAGGGGACAGGGTGGAACACTGAAGCTTTCTTT.

The chain links TRBV5-1 to TRBJ2-6, with D perhaps TRBD2 (5 bases). The germline CDR1 and CDR2 sequences are SGHRS and YFSETQ. The CDR3 is 15 amino acids. The V and J ends lost 7 bases and 0 bases respectively, with 11 bases between them. The DNA for the CDR3 is TGCGCCAGCTCCCCGGGGATCTCTGGGGCCAACGTCCTGACTTTC. It specifies CASSPGISGANVLTF.

The chain couples TRBV6-5 to TRBJ2-1, with unresolved D. Germline values: CDR1 MNHEY, CDR2 SVGAGI. The CDR3 consists of 9 residues. Trimming cost V 6 bases and J 9 bases, with 3 bases left between them. This CDR3 reads CASRGEQFF. In nucleotides, the CDR3 is TGTGCCAGCAGGGGTGAGCAGTTCTTC.

This clone occurred a few times. The gene calls are TRBV30 and TRBJ2-2; D possibly corresponds to TRBD2 (5 bases). Trimming took 1 base from V and 5 from J, leaving 17 bases between them. This CDR3 is built from 16 residues. In germline, CDR1 is GTSNPN, CDR2 SVGIG (reference sequence). CDR3 residues: CAWSANRPRGTGELFF. The CDR3 DNA follows: TGTGCCTGGAGTGCCAACCGCCCACGAGGGACCGGGGAGCTGTTTTTT.

The J gene is TRBJ2-5, the V gene TRBV29-1, with a weak D call TRBD2 (6 bases). Germline V gene lookup returns CDR1 SQVTM and CDR2 ANQGSEA. V lost 4 bases, J lost 5 bases, and 20 bases lay in between. There are 15 residues in the CDR3. The CDR3 DNA is TGCAGCGTTGTTAAGCAGGGAGGAGATCAGGAGACCCAGTACTTC. Translation: CSVVKQGGDQETQYF.

This chain joins TRBV25-1 and TRBJ1-6; no clear D. The V and J ends lost 1 base and 4 bases respectively, with 5 bases between them. In germline, CDR1 is MGHDK, CDR2 SYGVNS. There are 14 residues in the CDR3. CDR3 DNA sequence: TGTGCCAGCAGTGAATCAGGTTATAATTCACCCCTCCACTTT. It is translated as CASSESGYNSPLHF. The variable domain in full, completed from reference TRBV25-1 and TRBJ1-6, reads EADIYQTPRYLVIGTGKKITLECSQTMGHDKMYWYQQDPGMELHLIHYSYGVNSTEKGDLSSESTVSRIRTEHFPLTLESARPSHTSQYLCASSESGYNSPLHFGNGTRLTVT.

The chain carries TRBV20-1 and TRBJ1-2; no reliable D call. The germline V gene has CDR1 DFQATT and CDR2 SNEGSKA (reference sequence). Trimming took off 6 bases at V and 4 bases at J, with 9 bases between the two ends. The CDR3 runs to 11 residues. The CDR3 DNA reads as TGCAGTGCGGAGGAAGGCTATGGCTACACCTTC. It translates to CSAEEGYGYTF.